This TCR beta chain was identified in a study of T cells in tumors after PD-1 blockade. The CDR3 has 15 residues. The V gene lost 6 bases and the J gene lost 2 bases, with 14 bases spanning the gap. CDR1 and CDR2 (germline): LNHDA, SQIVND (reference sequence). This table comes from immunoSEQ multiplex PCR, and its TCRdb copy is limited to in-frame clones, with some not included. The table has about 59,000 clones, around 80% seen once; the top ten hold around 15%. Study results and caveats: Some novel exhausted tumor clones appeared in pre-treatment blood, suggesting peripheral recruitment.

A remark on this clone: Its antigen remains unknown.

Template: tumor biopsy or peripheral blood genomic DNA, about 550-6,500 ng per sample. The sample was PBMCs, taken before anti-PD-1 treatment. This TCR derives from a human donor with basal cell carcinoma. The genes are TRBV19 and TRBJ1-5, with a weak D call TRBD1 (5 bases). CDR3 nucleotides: TGTGCCAGTAGGAGTCTGACAGAAGGCAATCAGCCCCAGCATTTT. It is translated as CASRSLTEGNQPQHF.